Sequencing of this T cell receptor beta chain was carried out in a study of T-cell reconstitution after alpha-beta-depleted transplantation in children. Whole-study results and caveats: Surviving recipient T cells and thymic progenitors accounted for the high day-60 TCRbeta diversity observed in some patients.

A remark on this clonotype: Its antigen is undetermined.

The V gene's germline CDR1 is MNHEY and CDR2 SMNVEV (reference sequence). Trimming at V came to 6 bases and at J to 4 bases, leaving 13 bases not matched to a gene. The CDR3 consists of 17 residues. A TCRbeta library incorporating unique molecular identifiers was prepared. TCRdb used MiXCR to reprocess the PCR reads, holding one entry per CDR3 protein. The sample holds about 640,000 distinct CDR3 sequences, roughly 13% seen once. Material: PBMCs, mostly from graft donor cells, obtained 360 days after TCRalphabeta/CD19-depleted stem cell transplant. The genes are TRBV27 and TRBJ2-7; 12 bases line up with TRBD2. The TCR comes from a male patient younger than 18 who had a stem cell transplant for acute myeloid leukemia, so the T cells may come from the graft donor. CDR3 protein: CASRRLAGAGRWYEQYF. CDR3 in DNA: TGTGCCAGCAGACGACTAGCGGGAGCCGGACGCTGGTACGAGCAGTACTTC.